Presented here are 17 T cell receptor beta chains from one specimen sequenced in a study of cytomegalovirus exposure and HLA in healthy donors. The PCR made use of 60 Vbeta and 13 Jbeta primers. Data came from immunoSEQ multiplex PCR; TCRdb stores just in-frame clones and leaves some out. The repertoire has 150,000 to 200,000 clones, around three quarters of them found once; the top ten carry roughly 13%. Sequenced sample: PBMCs. The receptor source for this set is a woman under 40 in good health and CMV-seropositive.

J is TRBJ2-7 and V is TRBV2, with TRBD1 identical over 8 bases. This CDR3 comprises 13 residues. The germline V gene has CDR1 SNHLY and CDR2 FYNNEI. The V gene end was trimmed by 10 bases and the J gene end by 6 bases; junction bases not matched to a gene: 11. In DNA, the CDR3 is TGTGCCATCGGGACAGGAGCCTTGGGCGAGCAGTACTTC. Its protein product is CAIGTGALGEQYF.

This chain uses TRBV5-1 with TRBJ1-1; maybe TRBD1 (5 bases). CDR1 and CDR2 from the germline V gene are SGHRS and YFSETQ. This CDR3 contains 14 residues. V lost 1 base, J lost 4 bases, and 11 bases lay in between. CDR3 sequence: CASSLQQESTEAFF. The CDR3 nucleotides are TGCGCCAGCAGCTTGCAACAGGAGAGCACTGAAGCTTTCTTT.

The genes are TRBV19 and TRBJ1-1; possible D gene TRBD1, 5 bases. Germline V CDR1 and CDR2: LNHDA, SQIVND (reference sequence). The CDR3 contains 15 residues. Trimming took off 3 bases at V and 3 bases at J, with 14 bases between the two ends. The CDR3 bases are TGTGCCAGTAGTATCCCCGGGAGGGGCTACACTGAAGCTTTCTTT. Translated, it gives CASSIPGRGYTEAFF.

The chain couples TRBV28 to TRBJ2-3; a weak D match, TRBD2 (7 bases). V was cut by 4 bases and J by 4 bases, with 18 bases left in between. The germline V gene encodes CDR1 MDHEN and CDR2 SYDVKM. This CDR3 region has 16 residues. CDR3: CASSSQGRERADTQYF. The CDR3 region has the DNA TGTGCCAGCAGTTCCCAGGGGCGGGAGAGGGCAGATACGCAGTATTTT.

This chain links TRBV4-1 with TRBJ2-1, with 7 bases matching TRBD2. The V gene's germline CDR1 is MGHRA and CDR2 YSYEKL. CDR3 size: 18 residues. V shed 3 bases, J shed 0 bases, and the junction held 11 bases outside the gene matches. The CDR3 bases are TGCGCCAGCAGCCAGGGGGGATGGGCTAGCGGCTCCTACAATGAGCAGTTCTTC. This codes for CASSQGGWASGSYNEQFF.

This clone was observed a few times. The chain combines TRBV5-1 with TRBJ2-5; a possible D gene is TRBD1 (6 bases). This CDR3 is built from 12 residues. The V gene's germline CDR1 is SGHRS and CDR2 YFSETQ. V lost 6 bases, J lost 1 base, and 7 bases lay in between. The CDR3 here is CASKTGQETQYF. The CDR3 bases are TGCGCCAGCAAGACAGGCCAAGAGACCCAGTACTTC.

This clone turned up a few times. The chain has TRBV6-1 and TRBJ1-2; D might be TRBD1 (6 bases). The germline V gene encodes CDR1 MNHNS and CDR2 SASEGT. V gave up 2 bases and J gave up 5 bases, with 15 bases separating them. The CDR3 extends over 15 amino acids. The CDR3 region is CASSESAGERYGYTF. CDR3 DNA sequence: TGTGCCAGCAGTGAATCCGCAGGGGAGAGGTATGGCTACACCTTC.

CDR3 loop: CSVPYLDGYTF. For the CDR3, the DNA is TGCAGCGTCCCCTACCTCGATGGCTACACCTTC. The chain recombines TRBV29-1 with TRBJ1-2, with unresolved D. There are 11 residues in the CDR3. The ends were cut back, 6 bases at V and 6 bases at J, with 11 bases in the middle. Germline V CDR1 and CDR2: SQVTM, ANQGSEA.

This clone showed up just once. For the CDR3, the DNA is TGTGCCAGCAGCCAAGGTGGGCAGGGGGCCTACAATGAGCAGTTCTTC. As protein: CASSQGGQGAYNEQFF. This chain joins TRBV14 and TRBJ2-1; 7 bases match TRBD1. The V segment lost 1 base and the J segment 2 bases; nucleotides outside the gene matches: 5. The CDR3 sequence is 16 residues long. Germline CDR1 is SGHDN and CDR2 is FVKESK.

The J gene is TRBJ1-1, the V gene TRBV6-5, with TRBD1 identical over 7 bases. The germline gives CDR1 MNHEY, CDR2 SVGAGI. The CDR3 is made up of 15 amino acids. V shed 2 bases and J 7 bases; nucleotides not matched to a gene: 10. CDR3 nucleotides: TGTGCCAGCAGTTACATAGGGGGCGGTGTAATTGAAGCTTTCTTT. Translating gives CASSYIGGGVIEAFF.

J is TRBJ1-5 and V is TRBV28, with a tentative D call TRBD1 (5 bases). Germline V CDR1 and CDR2: MDHEN, SYDVKM. The CDR3 is 15 residues long. Trimming shortened V by 6 bases and J by 0 bases, and 12 bases separated the two germline ends. CDR3 residues: CASRPRGDSNQPQHF. For the CDR3, the DNA is TGTGCCAGCAGACCCCGGGGGGATAGCAATCAGCCCCAGCATTTT. The full variable domain, rest sourced from reference TRBV28 and TRBJ1-5, is DVKVTQSSRYLVKRTGEKVFLECVQDMDHENMFWYRQDPGLGLRLIYFSYDVKMKEKGDIPEGYSVSREKKERFSLILESASTNQTSMYLCASRPRGDSNQPQHFGDGTRLSIL.

This chain uses TRBV14 with TRBJ2-5, with 9 bases matching TRBD2. The CDR3 extends over 16 amino acids. Per germline, CDR1 SGHDN and CDR2 FVKESK. The V and J ends lost 0 bases and 5 bases, in that order; junction bases with no gene match: 7. The CDR3 nucleotides are TGTGCCAGCAGCCAAGAATGGCGGGAGGGCCGGGAGACCCAGTACTTC. The encoded protein is CASSQEWREGRETQYF.

The V call is TRBV7-9, the J call TRBJ2-3; TRBD2 agrees at 9 bases. This CDR3 is built from 15 residues. The trim removed 4 bases at V and 2 bases at J, leaving 4 bases unmatched. Germline loops: CDR1 SEHNR, CDR2 FQNEAQ (reference sequence). The CDR3 coding sequence is TGTGCCAGCAGCTCCCTAGCGGGGCTCACAGATACGCAGTATTTT. Protein product: CASSSLAGLTDTQYF.

This rearrangement joins TRBV19 to TRBJ1-4, with a weak D call TRBD1 (5 bases). The germline V gene encodes CDR1 LNHDA and CDR2 SQIVND (reference sequence). V dropped 2 bases and J dropped 4 bases, with 8 bases sitting between them. The CDR3 is made up of 14 amino acids. CDR3 nucleotide sequence: TGTGCCAGTAGTATATCGGGGGTTAATGAAAAACTGTTTTTT. Its protein product is CASSISGVNEKLFF. The whole variable domain, filled in from reference TRBV19 and TRBJ1-4, reads DGGITQSPKYLFRKEGQNVTLSCEQNLNHDAMYWYRQDPGQGLRLIYYSQIVNDFQKGDIAEGYSVSREKKESFPLTVTSAQKNPTAFYLCASSISGVNEKLFFGSGTQLSVL.

The J gene is TRBJ2-5, the V gene TRBV29-1, with a possible D match to TRBD1 (6 bases). CDR1 is SQVTM and CDR2 is ANQGSEA in the germline V gene. The CDR3 totals 13 residues. Between the trimmed V and J ends, which lost 7 bases and 2 bases, there was a span of 14 bases. In nucleotides, the CDR3 is TGCAGCGGGGGGACATCTATTCAAGAGACCCAGTACTTC. Translating gives CSGGTSIQETQYF.

With regard to this clone: The sample holds other DNA sequences that translate to the same CDR3. Here the CDR3 DNA reads TGTGCCAGCAGCTTACGGGAGAACACTGAAGCTTTCTTT. It is translated as CASSLRENTEAFF. This chain connects TRBV7-9 to TRBJ1-1, with no clear D. V was pared by 2 bases and J by 1 base, with 5 bases between. The length of the CDR3 is 13 residues. Germline CDR1 and CDR2: SEHNR and FQNEAQ (reference sequence).

The sample holds a few counts of this clone. The chain recombines TRBV18 with TRBJ1-2, with D unresolved. The CDR3 runs to 13 residues. V shed 4 bases and J shed 3 bases, with 9 bases lying between them. Germline values: CDR1 KGHSH, CDR2 LQKENI. CDR3 in amino acids: CASSQKEHYGYTF. The CDR3 bases are TGTGCCAGCTCACAGAAGGAGCACTATGGCTACACCTTC.